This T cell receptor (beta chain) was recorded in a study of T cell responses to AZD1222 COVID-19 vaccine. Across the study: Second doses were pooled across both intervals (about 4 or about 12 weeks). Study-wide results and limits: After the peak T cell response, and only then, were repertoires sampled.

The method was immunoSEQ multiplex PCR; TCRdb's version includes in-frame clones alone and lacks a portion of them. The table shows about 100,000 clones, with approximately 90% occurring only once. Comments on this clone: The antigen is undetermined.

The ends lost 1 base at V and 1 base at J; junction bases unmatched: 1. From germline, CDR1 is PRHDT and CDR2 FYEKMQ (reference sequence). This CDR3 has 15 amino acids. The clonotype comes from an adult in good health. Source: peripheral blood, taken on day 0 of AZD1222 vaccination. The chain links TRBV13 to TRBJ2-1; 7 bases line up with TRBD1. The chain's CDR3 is CASSLEGQSYNEQFF. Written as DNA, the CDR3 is TGTGCCAGCAGCTTAGAGGGACAGTCCTACAATGAGCAGTTCTTC. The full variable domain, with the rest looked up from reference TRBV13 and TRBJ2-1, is AAGVIQSPRHLIKEKRETATLKCYPIPRHDTVYWYQQGPGQDPQFLISFYEKMQSDKGSIPDRFSAQQFSDYHSELNMSSLELGDSALYFCASSLEGQSYNEQFFGPGTRLTVL.